This T cell receptor (beta chain) emerged from a study of CD8 T cells in ankylosing spondylitis. Study outcomes and limitations: Disease-linked clones, CD8+, were relatively rare in peripheral blood.

Germline V gene data show CDR1 as SGDLS and CDR2 as YYNGEE. The CDR3 is made up of 13 amino acids. TCRdb analysed the 5' RACE reads with MiXCR anew, one entry per CDR3 protein. The sample lists around 150,000 distinct CDR3 sequences, around 10% occurring once. This clonotype was observed once. No antigen is known for it. At one of its ends the junction is not consistent with the germline gene, which may arise from a read error. The sequencing input was blood, either unsorted or a sorted T cell fraction (not recorded which). The J gene is TRBJ2-7, the V gene TRBV9; D is possibly TRBD2 (5 bases). This TCR was sampled from a female donor with ankylosing spondylitis or in good health (not recorded which). This chain's CDR3 is CASNVASSYEQYF. DNA for the CDR3: TGTGCCAGCAACGTAGCGTCCTCCTACGAGCAGTACTTC.